Reported below is one T cell receptor (beta chain). The source of the sample is a study of blood T cells in healthy people across ages. Germline V gene data show CDR1 as DFQATT and CDR2 as SNEGSKA (reference sequence). V lost 0 bases to trimming and J lost 2 bases, with 9 bases between them. This CDR3 region has 14 residues. The use of a sample-barcoded 5' primer and a J-beta primer mix characterized a second PCR of about 6 to 12 cycles. Via MiXCR, TCRdb re-called the 5' RACE reads, giving one row per CDR3 protein. The sample has approximately 850,000 distinct CDR3 sequences; about 42% are singletons.

V and J are TRBV20-1 and TRBJ2-3; D call uncertain. The sequence derives from a man aged 55 to 69 in good health. Input material: blood. The CDR3 protein is CSARDLVDTDTQYF. The CDR3 DNA reads TGCAGTGCTAGAGATTTAGTGGACACAGATACGCAGTATTTT.